This T cell receptor beta chain was sequenced during a study of Ad26.COV2.S vaccination and SARS-CoV-2 variants. Study-level background: By the intramuscular route, Ad26.COV2.S was given once, or twice 56 days apart.

Some clones are missing from TCRdb's copy, which holds only in-frame ones; the method was immunoSEQ multiplex PCR. This repertoire shows about half a million clones, roughly nine tenths found once; its top ten account for approximately 1.7%. This CDR3 comprises 15 residues. Germline CDR1 and CDR2: SGHRS and YFSETQ. Trimming cost V 3 bases and J 4 bases; bases outside gene matches: 5. Documented treatment: around 19 received Ad26.COV2.S at low or high dose, single or two shots; 5 received placebo; per-sample allocation not given. Specimen acquisition occurred on day 63 following the initial vaccine or placebo injection. An Ad26 vector expressing Wuhan-strain SARS-CoV-2 spike served as the vaccine.

This chain links TRBV5-1 with TRBJ1-2; 11 bases line up with TRBD1. Source: peripheral blood, taken in a trial of Ad26.COV2.S vaccine versus placebo. This TCR derives from a person between 18 and 65 years old who received the Ad26.COV2.S COVID-19 vaccine or a placebo. The CDR3 bases are TGCGCCAGCAGCTCCTGGACAGGGGGCCTCTATGGCTACACCTTC. It is translated as CASSSWTGGLYGYTF.